This T cell receptor (beta chain) was obtained from a study of identical twins (dated by TCRdb to about 2016). Regarding the research as a whole: To test whether fetal clonotypes persist, the study used deep sequencing on TCR alpha and beta repertoires from monozygotic twins, unrelated adults of various ages, and cord blood. To rule out contamination, the twin experiments were replicated at different times with different library preparation protocols.

Library generation was performed with 5' RACE. Sequenced on an Illumina HiSeq 2000. Template switching introduced a universal primer binding site; the final cDNA contained a unique molecular identifier, enabling accurate counting of TCR cDNA molecules. First-strand cDNA for TCR alpha and beta chains was synthesized from specific primers in the conserved constant-segment region. To control for contamination, every cDNA library was double barcoded, receiving both a SMART-Mk sample barcode and Illumina barcodes. TruSeq adapter sequences and Illumina sample barcodes were added in two successive PCR steps. Sequencing of the TCR alpha and beta cDNA libraries was done on the Illumina HiSeq platform using custom primers. In the original analysis: Raw reads were processed with MiGEC to extract unique molecular identifiers, and MiXCR was used to determine CDR3 positions. For each individual, recombination models were inferred using an EM algorithm with the repgenHMM and IGoR tools. The analysis of shared clonotypes was done with the tcR package in R, with sharing normalized by the product of cloneset sizes. To study raw recombination without the effects of thymic and clonal selection, out-of-frame nonproductive sequences were analyzed. Through fastp at Q25 and MiXCR, TCRdb rebuilt clones from the public reads, retaining in-frame beta chains. Every CDR3 protein is listed once, alongside the most common genes and DNA of its rows. In this record, the V and J calls reflect TCRdb's handling and not the investigators' own analysis. The sample table holds around 570,000 distinct CDR3 sequences, of which more than 9% were seen once. Approximately 3% of the sample lies in the top ten.

Every donor in the study was a healthy Caucasian. Three pairs of female monozygotic twins, all aged about 18 to 30 years, were included in the twin cohort. Peripheral blood mononuclear cells were used as the source from which RNA for TCR libraries was isolated. This clonotype was recorded a few times. Its antigen has not been determined. Per-base quality was not reported, and no clone a single base away is much larger than it. The full study reports these points: In monozygotic twins, out-of-frame TCR alpha sharing was systematically underestimated by recombination models, although the models agreed with sharing between unrelated individuals. Abundant cord blood beta clonotypes had fewer insertions, young adult naive repertoires showed a similar but weaker trend, and memory repertoires showed no such trend. Zero-insertion analyses could be partly confounded by invariant T cells such as MAIT and iNKT, though diverse VJ usage argued against such confounding for most clonotypes. Because the same donors could not be followed over many years, conclusions were based on cross-sectional statistical analysis. Out-of-frame TCR alpha sequences shared between twins showed an excess of low generation-probability sequences compared with coincidental sharing between unrelated individuals. A weaker excess of twin sharing was found in beta out-of-frame sequences because the signal-to-noise ratio was lowered by fewer shared sequences.

This same sample was also taken into another study, of yellow fever vaccine responses in identical twins. The second publication reports: The authors reported that the T cell response to vaccination in identical twins appeared partly convergent and partly personalized. The study precisely tracked vaccine-responding T cell clones in identical twins.

Sequencing was carried out using PBMCs. The sequence came from a woman between 18 and 29 years old in good health.

The CDR3 is CSGLRYNEQFF. The DNA sequence reads TGCAGCGGGCTTCGGTACAATGAGCAGTTCTTC. The rearranged chain carries TRBV29-1 and TRBJ2-1; the D gene cannot be resolved reliably. CDR1 and CDR2 are drawn from the germline V gene: SQVTM, ANQGSEA. From the cysteine up to the phenylalanine, the CDR3 has a length of 11 residues. Only the CDR3 DNA stays, 33 bases, in frame from base 1. V was cut back by 7 bases and J by 4 bases, leaving a gap of 8 bases between them.